This T cell receptor (beta chain) was recovered during a study of blood T cell repertoires in COVID-19. Produced via immunoSEQ multiplex PCR; TCRdb's table is partial and in-frame only. The repertoire holds about 140,000 clones, with approximately 88% as singletons. This CDR3 is built from 14 residues. Germline V gene data show CDR1 as WNHNN and CDR2 as SYGVQD (reference sequence). Deletions cut 2 bases from V and 11 bases from J, with 19 bases between. Sequenced: PBMCs or T cells enriched from blood (not recorded which). This receptor was identified in a man aged 65 to 85 who had been exposed to COVID-19. This chain links TRBV10-1 with TRBJ2-7; possible D gene TRBD2, 5 bases. As DNA, the CDR3 is TGCGCCAGCAGTGAGAATCAAACGCCGGGAAGGGAGTACTTC. Protein: CASSENQTPGREYF.